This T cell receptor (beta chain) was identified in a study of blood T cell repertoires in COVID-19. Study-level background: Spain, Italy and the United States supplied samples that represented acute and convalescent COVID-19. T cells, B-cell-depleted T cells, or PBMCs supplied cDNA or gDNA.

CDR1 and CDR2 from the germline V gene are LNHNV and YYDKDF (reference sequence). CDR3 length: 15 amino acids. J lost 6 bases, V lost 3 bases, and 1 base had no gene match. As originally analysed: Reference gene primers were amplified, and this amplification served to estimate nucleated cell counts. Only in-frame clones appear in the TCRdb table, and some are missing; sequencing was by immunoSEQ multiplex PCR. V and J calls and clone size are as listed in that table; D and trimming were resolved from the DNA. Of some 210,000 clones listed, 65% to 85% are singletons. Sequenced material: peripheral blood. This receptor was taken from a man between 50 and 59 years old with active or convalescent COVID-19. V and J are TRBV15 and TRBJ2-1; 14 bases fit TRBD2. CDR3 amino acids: CATSSGLAGGNEQFF. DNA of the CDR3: TGTGCCACCAGCAGCGGACTAGCGGGAGGCAATGAGCAGTTCTTC.